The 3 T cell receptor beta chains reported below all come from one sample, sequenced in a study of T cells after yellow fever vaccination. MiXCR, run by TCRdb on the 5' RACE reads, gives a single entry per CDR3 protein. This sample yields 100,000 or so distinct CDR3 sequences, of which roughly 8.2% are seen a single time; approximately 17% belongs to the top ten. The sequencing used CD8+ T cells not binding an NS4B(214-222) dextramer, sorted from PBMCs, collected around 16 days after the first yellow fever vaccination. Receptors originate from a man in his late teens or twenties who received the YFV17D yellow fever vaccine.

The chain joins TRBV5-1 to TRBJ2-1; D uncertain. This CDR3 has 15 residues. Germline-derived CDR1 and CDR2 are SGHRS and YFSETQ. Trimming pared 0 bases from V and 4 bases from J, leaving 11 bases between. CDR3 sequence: CASSLAVEIYNEQFF. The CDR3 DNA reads TGCGCCAGCAGCTTGGCCGTGGAAATTTACAATGAGCAGTTCTTC.

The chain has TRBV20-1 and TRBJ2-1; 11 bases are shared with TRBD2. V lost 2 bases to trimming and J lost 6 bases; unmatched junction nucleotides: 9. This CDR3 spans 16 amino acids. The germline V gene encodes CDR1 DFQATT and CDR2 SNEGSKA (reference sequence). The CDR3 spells CSARWASGGIVNEQFF. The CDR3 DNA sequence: TGCAGTGCTAGATGGGCTAGCGGGGGGATAGTCAATGAGCAGTTCTTC.

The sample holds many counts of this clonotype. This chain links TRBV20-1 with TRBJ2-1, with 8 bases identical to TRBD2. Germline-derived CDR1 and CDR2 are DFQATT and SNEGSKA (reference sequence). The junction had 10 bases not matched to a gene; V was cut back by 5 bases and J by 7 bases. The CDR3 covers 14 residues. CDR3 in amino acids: CSAHDSGAGNEQFF. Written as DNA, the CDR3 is TGCAGTGCTCACGATAGCGGGGCTGGGAATGAGCAGTTCTTC.